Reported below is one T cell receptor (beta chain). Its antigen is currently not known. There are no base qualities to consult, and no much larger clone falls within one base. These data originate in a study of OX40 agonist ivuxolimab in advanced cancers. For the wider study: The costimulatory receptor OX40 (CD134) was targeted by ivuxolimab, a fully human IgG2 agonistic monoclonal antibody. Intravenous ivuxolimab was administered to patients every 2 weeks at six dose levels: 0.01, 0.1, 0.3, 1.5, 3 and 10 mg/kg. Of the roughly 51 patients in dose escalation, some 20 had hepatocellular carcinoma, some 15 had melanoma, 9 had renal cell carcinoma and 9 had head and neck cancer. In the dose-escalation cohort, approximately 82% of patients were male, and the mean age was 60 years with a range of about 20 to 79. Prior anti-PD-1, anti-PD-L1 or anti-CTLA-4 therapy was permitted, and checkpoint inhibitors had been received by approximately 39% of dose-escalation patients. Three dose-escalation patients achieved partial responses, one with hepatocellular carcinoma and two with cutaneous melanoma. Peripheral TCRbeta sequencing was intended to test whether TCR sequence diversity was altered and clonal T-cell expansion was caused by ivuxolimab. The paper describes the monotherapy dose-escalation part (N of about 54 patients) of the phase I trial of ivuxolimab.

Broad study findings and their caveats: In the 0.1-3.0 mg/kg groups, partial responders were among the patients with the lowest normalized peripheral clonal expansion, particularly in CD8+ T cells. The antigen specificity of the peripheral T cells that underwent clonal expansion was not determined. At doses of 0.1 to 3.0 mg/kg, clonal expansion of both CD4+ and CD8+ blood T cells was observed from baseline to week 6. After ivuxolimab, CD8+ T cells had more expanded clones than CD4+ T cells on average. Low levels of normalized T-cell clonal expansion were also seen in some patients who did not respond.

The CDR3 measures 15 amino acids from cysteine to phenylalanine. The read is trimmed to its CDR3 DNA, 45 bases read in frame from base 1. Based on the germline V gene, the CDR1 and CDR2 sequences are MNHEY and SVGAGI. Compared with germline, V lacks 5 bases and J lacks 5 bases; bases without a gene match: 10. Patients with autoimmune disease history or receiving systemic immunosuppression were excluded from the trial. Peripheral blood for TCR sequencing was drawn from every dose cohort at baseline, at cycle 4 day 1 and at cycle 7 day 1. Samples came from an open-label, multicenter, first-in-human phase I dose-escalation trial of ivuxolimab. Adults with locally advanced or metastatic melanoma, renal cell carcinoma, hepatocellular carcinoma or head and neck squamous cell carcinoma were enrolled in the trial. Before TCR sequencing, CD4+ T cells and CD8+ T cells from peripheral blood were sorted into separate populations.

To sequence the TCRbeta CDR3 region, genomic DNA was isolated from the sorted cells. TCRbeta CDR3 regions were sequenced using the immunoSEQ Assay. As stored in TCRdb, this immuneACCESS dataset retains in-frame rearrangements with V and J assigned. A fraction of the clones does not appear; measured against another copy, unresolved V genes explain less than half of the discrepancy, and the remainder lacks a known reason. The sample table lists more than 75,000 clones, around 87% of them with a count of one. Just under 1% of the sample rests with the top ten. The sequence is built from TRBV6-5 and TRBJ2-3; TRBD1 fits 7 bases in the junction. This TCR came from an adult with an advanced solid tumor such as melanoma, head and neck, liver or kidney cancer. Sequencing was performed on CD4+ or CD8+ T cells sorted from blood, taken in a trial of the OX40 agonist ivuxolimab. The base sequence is TGTGCCAGCAGTCGCCGGGACCCAGGGGGAGATACGCAGTATTTT. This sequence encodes CASSRRDPGGDTQYF.